Presented here are 25 T cell receptor beta chains from one specimen sequenced in a study of cytomegalovirus exposure and HLA in healthy donors. The primer mix had 60 Vbeta and 13 Jbeta primers. TCRdb keeps only in-frame clones here, not all; method: immunoSEQ multiplex PCR. This repertoire shows 150,000 or so clones, roughly 80% found once; its top ten account for 1.5% to 2.5%. What was sequenced was PBMCs. The receptors derive from a young man in good health and CMV-seronegative.

The gene calls are TRBV29-1 and TRBJ2-3; 7 bases align to TRBD2. Germline V gene data show CDR1 as SQVTM and CDR2 as ANQGSEA. With 4 bases clipped from V and 4 bases from J, the junction kept 5 bases outside the gene matches. The CDR3 spans 13 residues. The CDR3 DNA sequence: TGCAGCGTTGGGAGGGGAGGGGCAGATACGCAGTATTTT. Translating it yields CSVGRGGADTQYF.

The chain is built from TRBV2 and TRBJ2-2, with TRBD1 matching 12 bases. J was trimmed by 7 bases and V by 5 bases; bases with no gene match: 5. The CDR3 totals 15 residues. The germline V gene has CDR1 SNHLY and CDR2 FYNNEI. The CDR3 is CASSWRDRGRGELFF. DNA of the CDR3: TGTGCCAGCAGTTGGCGGGACAGGGGGCGCGGGGAGCTGTTTTTT.

The chain recombines TRBV7-3 with TRBJ2-3, with 10 nucleotides matching TRBD1. The germline V gene has CDR1 SGHTA and CDR2 FQGTGA. Unmatched junction bases numbered 1, after V lost 3 bases and J lost 4 bases. The CDR3 spans 14 residues. CDR3 DNA sequence: TGTGCCAGCAGCTTTGGACAGGGGGCAGATACGCAGTATTTT. Its translation: CASSFGQGADTQYF.

A single count supports this clone. The CDR3 here is CASSYSRGAEAFF. CDR3 DNA sequence: TGTGCCAGCAGTTACTCGAGAGGAGCTGAAGCTTTCTTT. V is TRBV6-6 and J is TRBJ1-1; D gene unclear. Trimming cost V 0 bases and J 6 bases, with 8 bases left between them. Germline V gene sequence: CDR1 MNHNY, CDR2 SVGAGI (reference sequence). There are 13 residues in the CDR3.

V and J are TRBV9 and TRBJ2-3, with a possible D match to TRBD1 (6 bases). The CDR3 covers 15 residues. The germline gives CDR1 SGDLS, CDR2 YYNGEE. Trimming took off 0 bases at V and 8 bases at J, with 16 bases between the two ends. CDR3 DNA sequence: TGTGCCAGCAGCGTAGTAGCTAGCAGCAGGGGTACGCAGTATTTT. It encodes CASSVVASSRGTQYF.

This clone appeared a single time. This chain connects TRBV12-5 to TRBJ2-1, with a tentative D call TRBD1 (6 bases). Germline V gene lookup returns CDR1 LGHNT and CDR2 FRNRAP. The CDR3 spans 13 residues. Trimming pared 1 base from V and 10 bases from J, leaving 11 bases between. The chain's CDR3 is CASGLEGVREQFF. In nucleotides, the CDR3 is TGTGCTAGTGGTTTGGAGGGGGTTAGGGAGCAGTTCTTC.

The J gene is TRBJ2-1, the V gene TRBV6-5; 7 bases align to TRBD1. The V gene end was trimmed by 4 bases and the J gene end by 6 bases; junction bases not matched to a gene: 12. Germline CDR1 MNHEY, CDR2 SVGAGI. CDR3 length: 16 residues. As DNA, the CDR3 is TGTGCCAGCAGTTCGCTCGGGGACAGTATGGTCAATGAGCAGTTCTTC. It specifies CASSSLGDSMVNEQFF.

The rearrangement uses TRBV19 and TRBJ1-5; 9 nucleotides agree with TRBD1. Losses at the gene ends were 5 bases for V and 4 bases for J; bases not matched to a gene: 6. The CDR3 covers 15 residues. Germline V gene data show CDR1 as LNHDA and CDR2 as SQIVND (reference sequence). The CDR3 DNA reads TGTGCCAGTAGTGCAGACAGGGGGAGAAATCAGCCCCAGCATTTT. Its protein product is CASSADRGRNQPQHF. Combining the CDR3 with reference TRBV19 and TRBJ1-5 gives the whole variable domain DGGITQSPKYLFRKEGQNVTLSCEQNLNHDAMYWYRQDPGQGLRLIYYSQIVNDFQKGDIAEGYSVSREKKESFPLTVTSAQKNPTAFYLCASSADRGRNQPQHFGDGTRLSIL.

The DNA for the CDR3 is TGTGCCAGCAGTTTTCTACCGGGACAGGGGGCCTACGAGCAGTACTTC. Protein product: CASSFLPGQGAYEQYF. This chain uses TRBV28 with TRBJ2-7; 11 positions match TRBD1. CDR1 MDHEN and CDR2 SYDVKM come from the germline V gene. Trimming removed 3 bases from V and 2 bases from J; junction bases left unmatched: 6. This CDR3 has 16 amino acids.

The chain uses TRBV18 and TRBJ1-6; the D is unclear. CDR1 and CDR2 from the germline V gene are KGHSH and LQKENI. V gave up 2 bases and J gave up 7 bases, with 6 bases separating them. This CDR3 comprises 13 residues. For the CDR3, the DNA is TGTGCCAGCTCACCAAGGGAGAATTCACCCCTCCACTTT. It translates to CASSPRENSPLHF. Combining the CDR3 with reference TRBV18 and TRBJ1-6 gives the whole variable domain NAGVMQNPRHLVRRRGQEARLRCSPMKGHSHVYWYRQLPEEGLKFMVYLQKENIIDESGMPKERFSAEFPKEGPSILRIQQVVRGDSAAYFCASSPRENSPLHFGNGTRLTVT.

A single count supports this clone. The chain has TRBV7-2 and TRBJ2-7; 7 bases agree with TRBD1. Looked up from germline, CDR1 is SGHTA and CDR2 is FQGNSA. This CDR3 contains 14 residues. Trimming at V came to 5 bases and at J to 8 bases, leaving 12 bases not matched to a gene. The CDR3 loop is CASSLPQTGLKQYF. The CDR3 nucleotides are TGTGCCAGCAGCCTGCCCCAGACAGGGCTGAAGCAGTACTTC.

The rearrangement uses TRBV6-6 and TRBJ1-5; D gene uncertain. The germline V gene has CDR1 MNHNY and CDR2 SVGAGI (reference sequence). This CDR3 is built from 13 residues. The V and J ends lost 5 bases and 6 bases respectively, with 11 bases between them. The CDR3 region has the DNA TGTGCCAGCAGTAGAGGGAAAGGTCAGCCCCAGCATTTT. The encoded protein is CASSRGKGQPQHF.

This chain links TRBV2 with TRBJ2-3; 7 positions match TRBD1. Germline CDR1 reads SNHLY; CDR2 reads FYNNEI. J was trimmed by 1 base and V by 4 bases; bases with no gene match: 2. The CDR3 has 14 residues. Written as DNA, the CDR3 is TGTGCCAGCAGTGGCGACAGGGGCACAGATACGCAGTATTTT. Protein product: CASSGDRGTDTQYF.

This chain connects TRBV6-1 to TRBJ1-3, with 7 bases identical to TRBD1. V was clipped by 4 bases and J by 5 bases; unmatched bases: 5. CDR3 length: 14 residues. Per the germline V gene, CDR1 is MNHNS and CDR2 is SASEGT. This CDR3 is CASSGNRGRNTIYF. CDR3 sequence (DNA): TGTGCCAGCAGTGGCAACAGGGGAAGAAACACCATATATTTT.

The J gene is TRBJ1-4, the V gene TRBV2; D uncertain. Germline V gene sequence: CDR1 SNHLY, CDR2 FYNNEI. V was trimmed by 8 bases and J by 8 bases, leaving 12 bases between them. The CDR3 totals 12 residues. The chain's CDR3 is CASAPEVEKLFF. DNA for the CDR3: TGTGCCAGCGCCCCCGAGGTGGAAAAACTGTTTTTT.

The chain employs TRBV19 and TRBJ2-2; 7 nucleotides agree with TRBD2. Germline CDR1 is LNHDA and CDR2 is SQIVND (reference sequence). The trim removed 7 bases at V and 1 base at J, leaving 9 bases unmatched. The CDR3 is 16 amino acids. CDR3 coding DNA: TGTGCCAGTATCCTTAGGGCTAGCGGGAACACCGGGGAGCTGTTTTTT. Translation: CASILRASGNTGELFF.

This clone was recorded only once. The rearrangement joins TRBV7-9 to TRBJ1-2, with D perhaps TRBD1 (5 bases). This CDR3 is 14 amino acids long. The V and J ends lost 1 base and 8 bases respectively, with 14 bases between them. CDR1 is SEHNR, CDR2 FQNEAQ, per germline (reference sequence). The CDR3 loop is CASSLGGDPKGYTF. The CDR3 region has the DNA TGTGCCAGCAGCTTAGGGGGGGACCCGAAAGGCTACACCTTC.

This sequence joins TRBV5-1 and TRBJ1-1, with 8 bases identical to TRBD1. With 4 bases clipped from V and 1 base from J, the junction kept 3 bases outside the gene matches. The CDR3 consists of 14 residues. Germline loops: CDR1 SGHRS, CDR2 YFSETQ. The CDR3 DNA sequence: TGCGCCAGCAGCCGGGACAGGTCGAACACTGAAGCTTTCTTT. Protein: CASSRDRSNTEAFF.

V gene TRBV5-4 combines with J gene TRBJ2-7, with 14 bases matching TRBD2. CDR1 and CDR2 from the germline V gene are SGHNT and YYREEE (reference sequence). This CDR3 spans 15 amino acids. Losses at the gene ends were 4 bases for V and 7 bases for J; bases not matched to a gene: 7. CDR3 in DNA: TGTGCCAGCAGCCCGGGACTAGCGGGAGTTGAAGAGCAGTACTTC. Translated: CASSPGLAGVEEQYF.

This rearrangement joins TRBV6-5 to TRBJ2-1; TRBD1 matches 7 bases. The CDR3 contains 15 residues. Losses at the gene ends were 5 bases for V and 3 bases for J; bases not matched to a gene: 7. CDR1 is MNHEY and CDR2 is SVGAGI in the germline V gene. The CDR3, as DNA: TGTGCCAGCAGTACCGGGACAGAAATCTACAATGAGCAGTTCTTC. This encodes CASSTGTEIYNEQFF.

The V and J genes are TRBV19 and TRBJ2-5; the D is unclear. V was clipped by 5 bases and J by 0 bases, with 13 bases between them. The length of the CDR3 is 15 residues. The germline V gene has CDR1 LNHDA and CDR2 SQIVND (reference sequence). The CDR3 DNA reads TGTGCCAGTAGTCAAGGCCCAGGTCACCAAGAGACCCAGTACTTC. It translates to CASSQGPGHQETQYF.

This rearrangement joins TRBV28 to TRBJ1-2, with 8 positions matching TRBD1. Germline V gene lookup returns CDR1 MDHEN and CDR2 SYDVKM. Trimming at V came to 4 bases and at J to 4 bases, leaving 11 bases not matched to a gene. This CDR3 has 16 amino acids. CDR3 sequence (DNA): TGTGCCAGCAGTTGGATACAGGGGGATCGGACCTATGGCTACACCTTC. Amino acid sequence: CASSWIQGDRTYGYTF.

J is TRBJ2-7 and V is TRBV7-9, with a possible D match to TRBD1 (5 bases). This CDR3 comprises 15 residues. V lost 1 base, J lost 3 bases, and 13 bases lay in between. Germline V gives CDR1 SEHNR, CDR2 FQNEAQ (reference sequence). The CDR3 here is CASSLVAGSIYEQYF. In DNA, the CDR3 is TGTGCCAGCAGCTTAGTCGCAGGGTCCATCTACGAGCAGTACTTC.

The J gene is TRBJ1-1, the V gene TRBV5-8; possibly TRBD1 for D (6 bases). Trimming removed 5 bases at V and 6 bases at J, with 11 bases between. CDR1 is SGHTS, CDR2 YDEGEE, per germline. The CDR3 contains 12 residues. The CDR3 here is CASSSGVAEAFF. The CDR3 nucleotides are TGTGCCAGCAGTTCAGGGGTTGCTGAAGCTTTCTTT.

The chain employs TRBV2 and TRBJ1-6; D uncertain. Trimming shortened V by 3 bases and J by 6 bases, and 15 bases separated the two germline ends. The CDR3 extends over 16 amino acids. Germline V gives CDR1 SNHLY, CDR2 FYNNEI. The CDR3 nucleotides are TGTGCCAGCAGTGATCCAGGTTCCCTGGGTAATTCACCCCTCCACTTT. Translation: CASSDPGSLGNSPLHF. The complete variable domain, with remaining parts taken from reference TRBV2 and TRBJ1-6, reads EPEVTQTPSHQVTQMGQEVILRCVPISNHLYFYWYRQILGQKVEFLVSFYNNEISEKSEIFDDQFSVERPDGSNFTLKIRSTKLEDSAMYFCASSDPGSLGNSPLHFGNGTRLTVT.